These 10 T cell receptor beta chains were all obtained from the same sample, sequenced in a study of cytomegalovirus exposure and HLA in healthy donors. Repertoires were generated with immunoSEQ multiplex PCR, while TCRdb's copy carries only in-frame clones and drops some. The sample shows a few hundred thousand clones, roughly 84% of them seen only once. Sequencing was carried out using PBMCs. These receptors originate from a woman aged 25 to 39 in good health and CMV-seropositive.

As DNA, the CDR3 is TGCAGCGTTGAGGGGACTAGCGGGAATGCAGATACGCAGTATTTT. Translating it yields CSVEGTSGNADTQYF. The chain recombines TRBV29-1 with TRBJ2-3; 13 bases line up with TRBD2. The CDR3 contains 15 residues. The trim removed 3 bases at V and 4 bases at J, leaving 4 bases unmatched. The germline CDR1 and CDR2 sequences are SQVTM and ANQGSEA.

A single count supports this clone. The gene calls are TRBV5-4 and TRBJ1-2; D call uncertain. The V end lost 2 bases, the J end lost 5 bases, and 10 bases lay between the germline ends. The CDR3 loop spans 13 amino acids. Germline V gene lookup returns CDR1 SGHNT and CDR2 YYREEE (reference sequence). This CDR3 is CASSLISEYGYTF. In DNA form, the CDR3 reads TGTGCCAGCAGCTTAATTTCGGAGTATGGCTACACCTTC.

CDR3 sequence reads: CASSETSAGSGANVLTF. For the CDR3, the DNA is TGTGCCAGCAGTGAGACTAGCGCTGGGTCTGGGGCCAACGTCCTGACTTTC. This chain joins TRBV28 and TRBJ2-6; 8 positions match TRBD2. This CDR3 has 17 amino acids. With V trimmed by 5 bases and J by 1 base, 7 bases remained unmatched. Germline V gene sequence: CDR1 MDHEN, CDR2 SYDVKM. Using reference TRBV28 and TRBJ2-6 for the parts outside the CDR3, the full variable domain is DVKVTQSSRYLVKRTGEKVFLECVQDMDHENMFWYRQDPGLGLRLIYFSYDVKMKEKGDIPEGYSVSREKKERFSLILESASTNQTSMYLCASSETSAGSGANVLTFGAGSRLTVL.

The chain has TRBV18 and TRBJ2-7; 8 bases fit TRBD1. V lost 3 bases, J lost 4 bases, and 5 bases stayed unmatched. The CDR3 totals 14 residues. From germline, CDR1 is KGHSH and CDR2 LQKENI. DNA for the CDR3: TGTGCCAGCTCACCTAGGACAGGGTTATACGAGCAGTACTTC. As protein: CASSPRTGLYEQYF.

The chain employs TRBV2 and TRBJ2-1; D gene uncertain. Germline V gives CDR1 SNHLY, CDR2 FYNNEI. Trimming took off 6 bases at V and 7 bases at J, with 10 bases between the two ends. CDR3 length: 12 amino acids. The CDR3 sequence is CASSPTRNEQFF. CDR3 nucleotides: TGTGCCAGCAGCCCTACACGTAATGAGCAGTTCTTC.

The chain employs TRBV27 and TRBJ2-3, with 11 bases lining up with TRBD1. CDR3 size: 15 residues. Losses at the gene ends were 6 bases for V and 4 bases for J; bases not matched to a gene: 6. Germline V gives CDR1 MNHEY, CDR2 SMNVEV (reference sequence). CDR3 DNA sequence: TGTGCCAGCAGGGACCCGGGACAGGGGGCAGATACGCAGTATTTT. This gives the protein CASRDPGQGADTQYF.

The CDR3 nucleotides read TGTGCCAGCAGCTTCGAGGACAGTCACTCTGGGGCCAACGTCCTGACTTTC. This encodes CASSFEDSHSGANVLTF. The chain has TRBV7-9 and TRBJ2-6, with D possibly TRBD1 on 6 matching bases. This CDR3 is 17 amino acids long. CDR1 is SEHNR and CDR2 is FQNEAQ in the germline V gene (reference sequence). Deletions cut 3 bases from V and 0 bases from J, with 12 bases between.

The V call is TRBV5-1, the J call TRBJ2-1; D is perhaps TRBD1 (6 bases). V was cut by 7 bases and J by 8 bases, with 10 bases left in between. Germline assignment: CDR1 SGHRS and CDR2 YFSETQ. This CDR3 has 11 residues. The DNA of the CDR3 is TGCGCCAGCTTCCAGGGGCATGAGCAGTTCTTC. Residues: CASFQGHEQFF.

The chain combines TRBV5-1 with TRBJ2-5; D may be TRBD2 (6 bases). V was pared by 4 bases and J by 5 bases, with 12 bases between. The CDR3 covers 13 residues. The germline CDR1 and CDR2 sequences are SGHRS and YFSETQ. CDR3 DNA sequence: TGCGCCAGCAGCCCTCCCCGGGGGGAGACCCAGTACTTC. It codes for CASSPPRGETQYF.

The genes are TRBV15 and TRBJ1-4, with D possibly being TRBD1 (5 bases). Germline assignment: CDR1 LNHNV and CDR2 YYDKDF (reference sequence). This CDR3 is built from 17 residues. Trimming cost V 0 bases and J 8 bases, with 19 bases left between them. The CDR3 is CATSRELRDLGGEKLFF. The CDR3 DNA reads TGTGCCACCAGCAGAGAGCTACGGGACCTAGGAGGGGAAAAACTGTTTTTT.